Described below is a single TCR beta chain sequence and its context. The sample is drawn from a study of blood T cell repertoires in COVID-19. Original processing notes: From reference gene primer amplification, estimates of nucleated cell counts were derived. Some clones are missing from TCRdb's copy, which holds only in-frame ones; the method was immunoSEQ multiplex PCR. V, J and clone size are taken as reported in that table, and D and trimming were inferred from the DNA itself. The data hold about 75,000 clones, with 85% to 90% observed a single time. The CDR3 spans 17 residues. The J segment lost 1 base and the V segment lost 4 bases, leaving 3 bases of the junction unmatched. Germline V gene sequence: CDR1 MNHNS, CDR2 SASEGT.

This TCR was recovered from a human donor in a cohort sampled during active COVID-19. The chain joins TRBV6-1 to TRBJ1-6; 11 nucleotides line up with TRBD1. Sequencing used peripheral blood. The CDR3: CASSGGQGGSYNSPLHF. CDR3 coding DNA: TGTGCCAGCAGTGGGGGACAGGGGGGTTCCTATAATTCACCCCTCCACTTT.